The present entry profiles one T cell receptor (beta chain) with its context. Its antigen remains unidentified. Primed by a sample-barcoded 5' primer and a J-beta primer mix, a second PCR proceeded for about 6 to 12 cycles. MiXCR, run by TCRdb on the 5' RACE reads, gives a single entry per CDR3 protein. The repertoire holds over 1.5 million distinct CDR3 sequences, 49% seen once, with roughly 2% in the top ten. The data belong to a study of blood T cells in healthy people across ages. Study results and limitations: Long-lived donors had more naive CD4+ cells and higher diversity than aged donors. Significant beta diversity loss was already apparent by age approximately 37, declining roughly linearly.

This CDR3 comprises 14 residues. V was pared by 8 bases and J by 1 base, with 10 bases of the junction left unmatched. The germline CDR1 and CDR2 sequences are SQVTM and ANQGSEA. Sequencing used blood. The sequence derives from a woman aged 40 to 55 in good health. The rearrangement uses TRBV29-1 and TRBJ1-1; TRBD1 matches at 7 bases. CDR3 sequence: CSPPSGTANTEAFF. For the CDR3, the DNA is TGCAGCCCCCCGTCGGGGACAGCGAACACTGAAGCTTTCTTT.